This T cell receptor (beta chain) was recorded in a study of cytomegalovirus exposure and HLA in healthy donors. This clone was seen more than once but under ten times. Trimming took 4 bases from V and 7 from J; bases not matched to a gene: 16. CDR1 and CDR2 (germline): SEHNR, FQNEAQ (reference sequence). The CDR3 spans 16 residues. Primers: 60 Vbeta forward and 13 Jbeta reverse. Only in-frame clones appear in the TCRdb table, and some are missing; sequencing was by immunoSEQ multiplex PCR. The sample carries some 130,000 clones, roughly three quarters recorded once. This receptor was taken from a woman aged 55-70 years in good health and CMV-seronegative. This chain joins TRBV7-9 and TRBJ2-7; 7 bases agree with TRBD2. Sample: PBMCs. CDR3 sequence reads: CASSSSWASGPKEQYF. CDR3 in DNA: TGTGCCAGCAGCTCTTCTTGGGCTAGCGGACCTAAGGAGCAGTACTTC. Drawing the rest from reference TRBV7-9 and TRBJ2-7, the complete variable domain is DTGVSQNPRHKITKRGQNVTFRCDPISEHNRLYWYRQTLGQGPEFLTYFQNEAQLEKSRLLSDRFSAERPKGSFSTLEIQRTEQGDSAMYLCASSSSWASGPKEQYFGPGTRLTVT.